The 26 T cell receptor beta chains in this list originate from one sample, sequenced in a study of cytomegalovirus exposure and HLA in healthy donors (dated by TCRdb to about 2017). The method was the immunoSEQ multiplex PCR assay. The multiplex PCR relied on a mix of 60 forward primers for TCR Vbeta segments and 13 reverse primers for TCR Jbeta segments. TCRdb took over this immuneACCESS table, retaining in-frame rearrangements with V and J assigned. Such tables are incomplete; in checked studies, under half of the missing clones stem from an unresolved V gene, and the remainder is unexplained. Within this sample are around 150,000 clones, with approximately 74% of them counted one time only. Jointly, the top ten make up 2.5% to 3% of the sample. Specimen: PBMCs. The receptors stem from a woman in her twenties or thirties in good health and CMV-seronegative.

The CDR3 sequence is CASSQFPNYEQYF. Written as DNA, the CDR3 is TGCGCCAGCAGCCAATTTCCCAACTACGAGCAGTACTTC. The chain carries TRBV4-1 and TRBJ2-5; D not resolved. The J call may be incorrect, as the DNA end agrees better with TRBJ2-7. This CDR3 has 13 residues. Germline V gene lookup returns CDR1 MGHRA and CDR2 YSYEKL.

CDR3 DNA: TGTGCCAGCAGTTCTGCGTTCTCTGGAAACACCATATATTTT. It codes for CASSSAFSGNTIYF. The J gene is TRBJ1-3, the V gene TRBV6-1; unclear D gene. Looked up from germline, CDR1 is MNHNS and CDR2 is SASEGT. This CDR3 has 14 amino acids. V lost 5 bases to trimming and J lost 0 bases, with 8 bases between them.

This chain uses TRBV7-9 with TRBJ1-1; D unresolved. This CDR3 is 12 amino acids long. CDR1 is SEHNR and CDR2 is FQNEAQ in the germline V gene (reference sequence). Trimming removed 4 bases from V and 1 base from J, with 4 bases in between. The CDR3 sequence: CASSSRNTEAFF. CDR3 nucleotides: TGTGCCAGCAGCTCCCGGAACACTGAAGCTTTCTTT.

Concerning this clone itself: Other DNA sequences in the same sample also yield this CDR3. The rearrangement uses TRBV19 and TRBJ2-7; TRBD1 matches at 11 bases. The CDR3 covers 14 residues. With V trimmed by 3 bases and J by 7 bases, 5 bases remained unmatched. Germline V lookup: CDR1 LNHDA, CDR2 SQIVND (reference sequence). The CDR3 nucleotides are TGTGCCAGTAGTATTGGACAGGGGGCATATGAGCAGTACTTC. Translation gives CASSIGQGAYEQYF.

The genes are TRBV7-9 and TRBJ2-4, with D possibly being TRBD2 (7 bases). The CDR3 is 15 residues long. Germline V CDR1 and CDR2: SEHNR, FQNEAQ (reference sequence). V was shortened by 5 bases and J by 7 bases, with 18 bases between the two germline ends. This CDR3 is CASSPEGGAGNIQYF. In nucleotides, the CDR3 is TGTGCCAGCAGCCCGGAGGGGGGGGCTGGTAACATTCAGTACTTC.

This clone was observed a few times. This rearrangement joins TRBV7-2 to TRBJ1-5; 12 bases align to TRBD1. The CDR3 consists of 18 residues. The germline gives CDR1 SGHTA, CDR2 FQGNSA. The junction had 6 bases not matched to a gene; V was cut back by 2 bases and J by 1 base. The CDR3 DNA is TGTGCCAGCAGCTTAAGGGGACAGGGGGCATTCAGCAATCAGCCCCAGCATTTT. This encodes CASSLRGQGAFSNQPQHF.

The rearrangement uses TRBV2 and TRBJ1-2; 8 nucleotides agree with TRBD1. The CDR3 has 14 amino acids. Germline trimming cut 6 bases from V and 8 bases from J; bases unmatched to any gene: 11. The germline gives CDR1 SNHLY, CDR2 FYNNEI. CDR3 region: CASRVGQGGSGYTF. Written as DNA, the CDR3 is TGTGCCAGCAGGGTCGGACAGGGAGGCAGCGGCTACACCTTC.

The V and J genes are TRBV4-3 and TRBJ2-3, with a tentative D call TRBD2 (5 bases). Germline assignment: CDR1 LGHNA and CDR2 YSLEER. This CDR3 is built from 14 residues. V was pared by 1 base and J by 4 bases, with 9 bases between. The CDR3: CASSQVGVPDTQYF. DNA of the CDR3: TGCGCCAGCAGCCAAGTCGGGGTCCCAGATACGCAGTATTTT.

This clone came up a few times. This chain joins TRBV7-2 and TRBJ1-2; D gene ambiguous. The CDR3 loop spans 15 amino acids. Germline CDR1 SGHTA, CDR2 FQGNSA. Trimming pared 1 base from V and 8 bases from J, leaving 17 bases between. CDR3 DNA: TGTGCCAGCAGCTTAGATTACGGGAACATTCGGGGCTACACCTTC. Its protein is CASSLDYGNIRGYTF.

J is TRBJ1-5 and V is TRBV28, with a possible D match to TRBD1 (5 bases). The length of the CDR3 is 15 residues. CDR1 and CDR2 (germline): MDHEN, SYDVKM. With 3 bases removed from V and 0 bases from J, the gap between germline ends came to 9 bases. CDR3 loop: CASSLGGNSNQPQHF. The CDR3 bases are TGTGCCAGCAGTTTGGGGGGGAATAGCAATCAGCCCCAGCATTTT.

The genes are TRBV11-2 and TRBJ2-1; 11 bases map to TRBD2. Germline-derived CDR1 and CDR2 are SGHAT and FQNNGV. The CDR3 is 17 amino acids. V gave up 3 bases and J gave up 0 bases; unmatched junction bases: 4. Here the CDR3 reads CASSFSGLAVSYNEQFF. The DNA for the CDR3 is TGTGCCAGCAGCTTCTCGGGACTAGCGGTCTCCTACAATGAGCAGTTCTTC.

The chain is built from TRBV10-3 and TRBJ1-4, with D possibly TRBD1 on 5 matching bases. The germline CDR1 and CDR2 sequences are ENHRY and SYGVKD. Trimming stripped 6 bases from V and 7 bases from J, with 15 bases between. CDR3 length: 14 residues. CDR3 sequence (DNA): TGTGCCATCAGGGCCGACAGCGACTCTGAAAAACTGTTTTTT. This sequence encodes CAIRADSDSEKLFF.

V gene TRBV9 combines with J gene TRBJ2-7; 7 bases fit TRBD2. The CDR3 totals 13 residues. Germline CDR1 and CDR2: SGDLS and YYNGEE. J was trimmed by 2 bases and V by 5 bases; bases with no gene match: 4. The CDR3 loop reads CASSQSGTYEQYF. The DNA for the CDR3 is TGTGCCAGCAGTCAGAGCGGGACCTACGAGCAGTACTTC.

The chain carries TRBV18 and TRBJ2-6; 9 bases align to TRBD1. Germline V gene sequence: CDR1 KGHSH, CDR2 LQKENI. This CDR3 is built from 19 residues. The V segment lost 6 bases and the J segment 4 bases; nucleotides outside the gene matches: 16. The CDR3 DNA reads TGTGCCAGCTCCCTCCGTGGGACAGGGACCTCCTCGGGGGCCAACGTCCTGACTTTC. Translated, it gives CASSLRGTGTSSGANVLTF.

The rearrangement uses TRBV6-1 and TRBJ2-3, with a possible D match to TRBD2 (6 bases). Germline values: CDR1 MNHNS, CDR2 SASEGT. Trimming pared 7 bases from V and 2 bases from J, leaving 13 bases between. The CDR3 totals 14 residues. CDR3 in amino acids: CASNIGGSTDTQYF. CDR3 nucleotides: TGTGCCAGCAATATCGGGGGATCCACAGATACGCAGTATTTT.

The chain couples TRBV2 to TRBJ2-5; 10 bases are shared with TRBD2. V was pared by 2 bases and J by 11 bases, with 8 bases of the junction left unmatched. Per the germline V gene, CDR1 is SNHLY and CDR2 is FYNNEI. The CDR3 is 14 amino acids. The CDR3 region is CASSELAGESEQYF. The CDR3 region has the DNA TGTGCCAGCAGTGAACTAGCGGGAGAATCTGAGCAGTACTTC.

The rearrangement links TRBV15 to TRBJ1-5; tentatively, D is TRBD1 (5 bases). Between the trimmed V and J ends, which lost 5 bases and 4 bases, there was a span of 15 bases. CDR3 length: 15 amino acids. The germline CDR1 and CDR2 sequences are LNHNV and YYDKDF (reference sequence). CDR3 region: CATSFQTVRNQPQHF. The DNA for the CDR3 is TGTGCCACCAGCTTCCAGACAGTCAGGAATCAGCCCCAGCATTTT.

This chain connects TRBV9 to TRBJ1-1, with TRBD1 matching 8 bases. The trim removed 0 bases at V and 4 bases at J, leaving 5 bases unmatched. The germline gives CDR1 SGDLS, CDR2 YYNGEE. The CDR3 extends over 15 amino acids. The CDR3 DNA follows: TGTGCCAGCAGCGTAGAAACAGGGGGTATCACTGAAGCTTTCTTT. This sequence encodes CASSVETGGITEAFF.

V usage is TRBV15 and J usage is TRBJ1-6; D call uncertain. Germline V gene lookup returns CDR1 LNHNV and CDR2 YYDKDF (reference sequence). Trimming stripped 5 bases from V and 8 bases from J, with 16 bases between. There are 15 residues in the CDR3. The CDR3: CATSGPFGGDSPLHF. The CDR3 nucleotides read TGTGCCACCAGCGGGCCGTTCGGCGGGGATTCACCCCTCCACTTT.

The V and J genes are TRBV7-9 and TRBJ1-2; the D is unclear. CDR1 is SEHNR, CDR2 FQNEAQ, per germline (reference sequence). V lost 1 base to trimming and J lost 8 bases, with 11 bases between them. This CDR3 region has 13 residues. The CDR3 bases are TGTGCCAGCAGCTTAGGGGTTGGAGGAGGCTACACCTTC. The encoded protein is CASSLGVGGGYTF.

The chain combines TRBV28 with TRBJ1-1; D unclear. The CDR3 is 13 residues long. Trimming stripped 6 bases from V and 0 bases from J, with 8 bases between. CDR1 is MDHEN, CDR2 SYDVKM, per germline. In DNA, the CDR3 is TGTGCCAGCAGCTCATACTTGAACACTGAAGCTTTCTTT. This translates into CASSSYLNTEAFF.

This chain joins TRBV2 and TRBJ1-5, with 7 bases matching TRBD1. V trimming: 2 bases; J trimming: 0 bases; junction bases outside the gene matches: 1. The CDR3 has 15 amino acids. The germline V gene has CDR1 SNHLY and CDR2 FYNNEI. CDR3 residues: CASSETGVSNQPQHF. In DNA, the CDR3 is TGTGCCAGCAGTGAAACAGGGGTTAGCAATCAGCCCCAGCATTTT.

The chain couples TRBV21-1 to TRBJ2-7; TRBD2 was called by the table and not checked on the DNA. TRBV21-1 is recorded as a pseudogene. The CDR3 runs 14 residues. The CDR3 DNA reads TGTGCCAGCATGGGGGGAGGGCCTTCCTACGAGCAGTACTTC. It yields the protein CASMGGGPSYEQYF.

Only a few counts were recorded for this clone. The gene calls are TRBV19 and TRBJ1-5; 11 bases align to TRBD1. The CDR3 has 19 amino acids. The ends lost 0 bases at V and 6 bases at J; junction bases unmatched: 13. The germline V gene encodes CDR1 LNHDA and CDR2 SQIVND (reference sequence). The chain's CDR3 is CASSIDPGTGGLRSQPQHF. The CDR3 coding sequence is TGTGCCAGTAGTATAGACCCCGGGACAGGGGGTTTGAGGAGTCAGCCCCAGCATTTT.

The chain couples TRBV10-3 to TRBJ1-4; D gene unclear. V lost 2 bases and J lost 0, with 10 bases in between. The CDR3 has 16 residues. The V gene's germline CDR1 is ENHRY and CDR2 SYGVKD. The CDR3 bases are TGTGCCATCAGTGAGGGATATAGCCCAACTAATGAAAAACTGTTTTTT. This translates into CAISEGYSPTNEKLFF.

J is TRBJ1-6 and V is TRBV4-1; 8 nucleotides match TRBD1. The CDR3 covers 19 residues. CDR1 and CDR2 (germline): MGHRA, YSYEKL. V trimming: 5 bases; J trimming: 2 bases; junction bases outside the gene matches: 14. The CDR3 sequence is CASSETLLQGGTYNSPLHF. In DNA, the CDR3 is TGCGCCAGCAGCGAGACCCTATTACAGGGGGGAACCTATAATTCACCCCTCCACTTT.